Listed here are 10 T cell receptor beta chains from one sample, sequenced in a study of neoadjuvant anti-PD-1 for oral cavity cancer. The time point denotes: after neoadjuvant nivolumab, at surgical resection. The assay was immunoSEQ multiplex PCR, and TCRdb's table has in-frame clones only and misses some. This table has just over 65,000 clones, roughly 85% appearing once. Sequenced here: PBMCs, sampled after nivolumab (anti-PD-1) treatment. The receptor set was obtained from a person between 40 and 85 years old with oral cavity squamous cell carcinoma.

The J gene is TRBJ2-1, the V gene TRBV5-1; TRBD1 matches at 9 bases. The J segment lost 4 bases and the V segment lost 4 bases, leaving 3 bases of the junction unmatched. The CDR3 contains 14 residues. Germline CDR1 SGHRS, CDR2 YFSETQ. The CDR3: CASSRDREYNEQFF. CDR3 coding DNA: TGCGCCAGCAGCCGGGACAGGGAGTACAATGAGCAGTTCTTC.

The V gene is TRBV11-2, the J gene TRBJ1-2; no clear D. This CDR3 region has 12 residues. Germline CDR1 reads SGHAT; CDR2 reads FQNNGV. V was trimmed by 5 bases and J by 14 bases, leaving 18 bases between them. Written as DNA, the CDR3 is TGTGCCAGCAGCCGTAGTCCAGCCTTTTGGACCTTC. Protein sequence: CASSRSPAFWTF.

J is TRBJ2-2 and V is TRBV5-1, with 8 positions matching TRBD2. The CDR3 loop spans 15 amino acids. Trimming took 1 base from V and 3 from J; bases not matched to a gene: 2. Per the germline V gene, CDR1 is SGHRS and CDR2 is YFSETQ. The CDR3 here is CASSLSGGDTGELFF. The CDR3 DNA sequence: TGCGCCAGCAGCTTGTCCGGGGGGGACACCGGGGAGCTGTTTTTT.

The V call is TRBV30, the J call TRBJ1-3; D ambiguous. The CDR3 is made up of 13 amino acids. CDR1 and CDR2 (germline): GTSNPN, SVGIG (reference sequence). Trimming pared 3 bases from V and 3 bases from J, leaving 9 bases between. The CDR3 DNA is TGTGCCTGGAGAATTTGGAATGGAAACACCATATATTTT. Its protein is CAWRIWNGNTIYF.

The chain employs TRBV28 and TRBJ1-1; D is possibly TRBD1 (6 bases). CDR1 is MDHEN, CDR2 SYDVKM, per germline. This CDR3 has 12 amino acids. Trimming shortened V by 6 bases and J by 6 bases, and 11 bases separated the two germline ends. CDR3 sequence: CASRTGIPEAFF. CDR3 nucleotides: TGTGCCAGCAGGACAGGAATACCTGAAGCTTTCTTT.

The rearrangement joins TRBV15 to TRBJ2-1, with 7 bases that match TRBD2. This CDR3 comprises 16 residues. Germline V gene sequence: CDR1 LNHNV, CDR2 YYDKDF (reference sequence). Trimming took 4 bases from V and 3 from J; bases not matched to a gene: 9. In nucleotides, the CDR3 is TGTGCCACCAGCAACGTGGGGAGGGCCATCTACAATGAGCAGTTCTTC. It codes for CATSNVGRAIYNEQFF.

The rearrangement links TRBV6-6 to TRBJ2-1, with a tentative D call TRBD1 (7 bases). The V end was cut by 2 bases, the J end by 3 bases, with 14 bases between. There are 16 residues in the CDR3. Germline CDR1 MNHNY, CDR2 SVGAGI (reference sequence). In DNA, the CDR3 is TGTGCCAGCAGTTACGCCCGACAGGGAGGCTACAATGAGCAGTTCTTC. This encodes CASSYARQGGYNEQFF.

The rearrangement links TRBV7-2 to TRBJ2-7; D is uncertain. The CDR3 is made up of 12 amino acids. V was cut by 1 base and J by 6 bases, with 7 bases left in between. Germline V gives CDR1 SGHTA, CDR2 FQGNSA. The chain's CDR3 is CASSLGVSEQYF. The CDR3, as DNA: TGTGCCAGCAGCTTAGGCGTAAGCGAGCAGTACTTC. Variable domain in full (rest from reference TRBV7-2 and TRBJ2-7): GAGVSQSPSNKVTEKGKDVELRCDPISGHTALYWYRQSLGQGLEFLIYFQGNSAPDKSGLPSDRFSAERTGGSVSTLTIQRTQQEDSAVYLCASSLGVSEQYFGPGTRLTVT.

The gene calls are TRBV6-4 and TRBJ2-7; TRBD2 might be the D (5 bases). Germline V gives CDR1 MRHNA, CDR2 SNTAGT. V lost 0 bases to trimming and J lost 4 bases, with 19 bases between them. The CDR3 is made up of 17 amino acids. CDR3 loop: CASSDSAEVGRNYEQYF. CDR3 nucleotide sequence: TGTGCCAGCAGTGACTCAGCGGAAGTCGGCAGAAATTACGAGCAGTACTTC.

The chain has TRBV6-4 and TRBJ2-3; 11 bases agree with TRBD2. Trimming at V came to 5 bases and at J to 0 bases, leaving 7 bases not matched to a gene. The CDR3 has 17 amino acids. From germline, CDR1 is MRHNA and CDR2 SNTAGT. The CDR3 here is CASSPGLAEGSTDTQYF. In DNA form, the CDR3 reads TGTGCCAGCAGTCCGGGACTAGCGGAGGGGAGCACAGATACGCAGTATTTT.